This TCR beta chain came from a study of blood T cell repertoires in COVID-19. Across the whole study: PBMCs, B-cell-depleted T cells, or T cells provided the cDNA or gDNA that made up the material.

The method was immunoSEQ multiplex PCR; TCRdb's version includes in-frame clones alone and lacks a portion of them. Seen here are hundreds of thousands of clones, approximately 80% observed once, and the top ten hold over 3.5%. Germline-derived CDR1 and CDR2 are LGHNT and FRNRAP. CDR3 length: 16 residues. Trimming removed 2 bases at V and 5 bases at J, with 18 bases between. Source material: peripheral blood. The TCR was taken from a woman in her forties or fifties with active or convalescent COVID-19. The chain has TRBV12-5 and TRBJ1-1; D perhaps matches TRBD1 (5 bases). In DNA, the CDR3 is TGTGCTAGTGGTTTGTACAGCGGGGGGGTACAGACTGAAGCTTTCTTT. It is translated as CASGLYSGGVQTEAFF. Full variable domain (remainder filled in from reference TRBV12-5 and TRBJ1-1): DARVTQTPRHKVTEMGQEVTMRCQPILGHNTVFWYRQTMMQGLELLAYFRNRAPLDDSGMPKDRFSAEMPDATLATLKIQPSEPRDSAVYFCASGLYSGGVQTEAFFGQGTRLTVV.